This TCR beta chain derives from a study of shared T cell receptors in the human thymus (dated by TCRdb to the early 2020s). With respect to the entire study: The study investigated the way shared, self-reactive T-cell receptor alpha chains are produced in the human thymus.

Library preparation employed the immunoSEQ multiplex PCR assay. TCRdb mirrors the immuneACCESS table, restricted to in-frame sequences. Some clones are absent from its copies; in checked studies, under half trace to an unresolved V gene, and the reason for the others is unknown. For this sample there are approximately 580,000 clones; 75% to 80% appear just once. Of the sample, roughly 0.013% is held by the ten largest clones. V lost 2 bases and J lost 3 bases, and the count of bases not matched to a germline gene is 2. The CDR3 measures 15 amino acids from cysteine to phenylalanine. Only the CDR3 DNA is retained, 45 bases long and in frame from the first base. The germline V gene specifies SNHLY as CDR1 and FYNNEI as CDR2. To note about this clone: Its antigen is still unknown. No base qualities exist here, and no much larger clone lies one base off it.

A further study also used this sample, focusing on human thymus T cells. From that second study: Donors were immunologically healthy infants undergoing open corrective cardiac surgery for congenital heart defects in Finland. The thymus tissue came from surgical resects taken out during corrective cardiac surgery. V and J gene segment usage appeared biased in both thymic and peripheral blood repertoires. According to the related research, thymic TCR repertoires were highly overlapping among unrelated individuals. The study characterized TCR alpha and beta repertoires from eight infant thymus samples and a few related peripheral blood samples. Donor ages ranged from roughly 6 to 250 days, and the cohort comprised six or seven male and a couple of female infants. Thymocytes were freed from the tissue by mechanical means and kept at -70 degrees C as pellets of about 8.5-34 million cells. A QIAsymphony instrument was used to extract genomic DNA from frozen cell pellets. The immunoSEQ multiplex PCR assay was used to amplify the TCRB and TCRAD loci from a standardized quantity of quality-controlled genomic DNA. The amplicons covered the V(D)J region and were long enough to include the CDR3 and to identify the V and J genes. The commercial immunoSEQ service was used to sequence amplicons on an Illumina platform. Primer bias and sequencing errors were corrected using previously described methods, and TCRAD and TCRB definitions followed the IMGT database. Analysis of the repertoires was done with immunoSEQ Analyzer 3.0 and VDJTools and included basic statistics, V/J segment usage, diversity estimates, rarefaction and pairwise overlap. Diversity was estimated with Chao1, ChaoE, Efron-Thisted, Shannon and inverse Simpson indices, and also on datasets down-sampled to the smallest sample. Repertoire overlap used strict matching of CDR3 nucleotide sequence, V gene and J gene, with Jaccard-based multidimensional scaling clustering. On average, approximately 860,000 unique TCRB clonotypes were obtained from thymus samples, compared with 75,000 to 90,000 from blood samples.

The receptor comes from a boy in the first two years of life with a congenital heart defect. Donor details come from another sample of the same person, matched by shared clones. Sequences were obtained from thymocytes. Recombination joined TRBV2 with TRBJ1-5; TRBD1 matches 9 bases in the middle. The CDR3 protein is CASSERDRDNQPQHF. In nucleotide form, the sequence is TGTGCCAGCAGTGAAAGGGACAGGGACAATCAGCCCCAGCATTTT.